The following is a TCR beta chain sequence with its context. These data belong to a study of blood T cell repertoires in COVID-19. Study details: Sites across the United States, Italy and Spain contributed samples from acute and convalescent COVID-19.

The V gene lost 2 bases and the J gene lost 6 bases, with 19 bases spanning the gap. From germline, CDR1 is MDHEN and CDR2 SYDVKM. There are 16 residues in the CDR3. Source study methods: The assay estimated nucleated cells by amplifying reference gene primers. TCRdb keeps only in-frame clones here, not all; method: immunoSEQ multiplex PCR. V, J and clone size derive from that table, while D and trimming were established from the DNA sequence. The sample lists roughly 350,000 clones, about nine tenths occurring once. The sequencing input was peripheral blood. The rearrangement joins TRBV28 to TRBJ1-2; D possibly corresponds to TRBD1 (5 bases). The clonotype comes from a woman in her 70s with COVID-19, enrolled during active disease. The CDR3 sequence: CASSLRGLRGRNGYTF. DNA for the CDR3: TGTGCCAGCAGTTTAAGGGGACTCCGAGGGAGGAATGGCTACACCTTC.